These T cell receptor beta chains were read from a single sample in a study of blood T cell repertoires in COVID-19. Libraries were prepared by immunoSEQ multiplex PCR; TCRdb keeps only in-frame clonotypes and omits some of them. The table lists about 270,000 clones, less than 85% of them singletons. Sequencing used peripheral blood. These receptors were collected from a human donor with COVID-19, enrolled during active disease. The donor label of this sample is uncertain. Each CDR3 is given with its conserved first and last residue. A D gene is named only where the DNA matches it firmly. Only some rows state a clone size, as once, few, many or a class for expanded clones.

>TRBJ1-1|TRBD1|once|TRBV5-5
TGTGCCAGCAGCTTCGACAGGGCGAGCACTGAAGCTTTCTTT
CASSFDRASTEAFF
>TRBJ1-5|NA|NA|TRBV27
TGTGCCAGCAGTTTAGCCGGGACACCCCCTGGGCCCCAGCATTTT
CASSLAGTPPGPQHF
>TRBJ1-1|NA|NA|TRBV29-1
TGCAGCGTTGAGGAGGGTAAGAACACTGAAGCTTTCTTT
CSVEEGKNTEAFF
>TRBJ1-6|NA|NA|TRBV6-2/TRBV6-3
TGTGCCAGCAGTTACAACAGGGAGCGATCACCCCTCCACTTT
CASSYNRERSPLHF
>TRBJ1-6|NA|NA|TRBV5-4
TGTGCCAGCACCCTACAGGGCTATAATTCACCCCTCCACTTT
CASTLQGYNSPLHF
>TRBJ2-3|TRBD2|NA|TRBV29-1
TGCAGCGTTCGACTAGCGGGCGTACTCACAGATACGCAGTATTTT
CSVRLAGVLTDTQYF
>TRBJ2-7|TRBD1|NA|TRBV13
TGTGCCAGCAGCCTGCGTTGGAGAGAGGACAGGGTAGGCGAGCAGTACTTC
CASSLRWREDRVGEQYF
>TRBJ1-2|NA|NA|TRBV28
TGTGCCAGCAGTGGCCAGTGGGGCTACACCTTC
CASSGQWGYTF
>TRBJ1-2|NA|once|TRBV11-2
TGTGCCAGCAGCGAGGAGGGTTGGGGCTACACCTTC
CASSEEGWGYTF
>TRBJ1-2|NA|NA|TRBV6-5
TGTGCCAGCAGTTACTCAGGGGAGGGAGGCTATGGCTACACCTTC
CASSYSGEGGYGYTF
>TRBJ2-3|NA|once|TRBV28
TGTGCCAGCAGTTTACTCGGGACTTCGCCCTCTAGCACAGATACGCAGTATTTT
CASSLLGTSPSSTDTQYF
>TRBJ1-1|TRBD1|NA|TRBV6-5
TGTGCCAGCAGTTATCCGCCGGGACAGAGAAACACTGAAGCTTTCTTT
CASSYPPGQRNTEAFF
>TRBJ2-1|NA|NA|TRBV5-8
TGTGCCAGCAGCTTGGGTGGGAGGAGTTACAATGAGCAGTTCTTC
CASSLGGRSYNEQFF
>TRBJ2-1|TRBD2|NA|TRBV27
TGTGCCAGCAGTTTGGGGACTAGCGGGATAGGTGAGCAGTTCTTC
CASSLGTSGIGEQFF
>TRBJ1-5|TRBD1|few|TRBV5-8
TGTGCCAGCAGCTCCGGGCGAGGGGGCAGTAGGAGCAATCAGCCCCAGCATTTT
CASSSGRGGSRSNQPQHF
>TRBJ2-5|NA|NA|TRBV27
TGTGCCAGCAGTTTCGGGGGGCCGGAGACCCAGTACTTC
CASSFGGPETQYF
>TRBJ1-2|TRBD1|NA|TRBV30
TGTGCCTGGAGTGGGACAGGGTTGGCTGGCTACACCTTC
CAWSGTGLAGYTF
>TRBJ2-3|NA|NA|TRBV7-2
TGTGCCAGCAGCTTAGGAGCTCACACAGATACGCAGTATTTT
CASSLGAHTDTQYF
>TRBJ1-5|NA|NA|TRBV10-3
TGTGCCATCAGCGTGGGGGGTGAGGTGAGCCAGCCCCAGCATTTT
CAISVGGEVSQPQHF
>TRBJ1-1|NA|NA|TRBV7-3
TGTGCCAGCAGCCGAAACAGGGAGTCCGAAGCTTTCTTT
CASSRNRESEAFF
>TRBJ2-1|TRBD2|NA|TRBV7-3
TGTGCCAGCAGCCCTAGCGGGCAACGGGCAAATGAGCAGTTCTTC
CASSPSGQRANEQFF
>TRBJ1-2|TRBD1|NA|TRBV19
TGTGCCAGTATCCATCAAGGTACGGGACAGCAATACTATGGCTACACCTTC
CASIHQGTGQQYYGYTF
>TRBJ1-2|NA|NA|TRBV12-3/TRBV12-4
TGTGCCAGCAGTTTAGAGGCAGCGGATGGCTACACCTTC
CASSLEAADGYTF
>TRBJ1-1|TRBD1|few|TRBV29-1
TGCAGCGCTGGGACAGCCATGAACACTGAAGCTTTCTTT
CSAGTAMNTEAFF
>TRBJ1-1|TRBD1|NA|TRBV28
TGTGCCAGCAGGGACAGGAAGAACACTGAAGCTTTCTTT
CASRDRKNTEAFF
>TRBJ1-2|NA|NA|TRBV19
TGTGCCAGTAGTATAGGCAGGGATCTCGGCTACACCTTC
CASSIGRDLGYTF
>TRBJ2-1|NA|NA|TRBV2
TGTGCCAGCAGTGGGCTAGACTCCCATAAGCAGTTCTTC
CASSGLDSHKQFF
>TRBJ1-1|NA|NA|TRBV11-2
TGTGCCACGGGGAGTTTGAACACTGAAGCTTTCTTT
CATGSLNTEAFF
>TRBJ2-1|TRBD2|NA|TRBV30
TGTGCCTGGAGTAAACAAGCGGCGGGAGCCCTCTCCTACAATGAGCAGTTCTTC
CAWSKQAAGALSYNEQFF
>TRBJ2-7|TRBD2|NA|TRBV28
TGTGCCAGCATGGAGGCGGGAGTGGGTAAGCAGTACTTC
CASMEAGVGKQYF
>TRBJ2-7|NA|NA|TRBV7-9
TGTGCCAGCAGCTCTAATAGGGGCCCCCCCAACGAGCAGTACTTC
CASSSNRGPPNEQYF
>TRBJ2-1|TRBD2|NA|TRBV6-5
TGTGCCAGCAGTCGAACTAGCGGGAGTTACAATGAGCAGTTCTTC
CASSRTSGSYNEQFF
>TRBJ1-1|TRBD1|NA|TRBV5-6
TGTGCCAGCAGCTTGGACAGGGGGCCGTGGACTGAAGCTTTCTTT
CASSLDRGPWTEAFF
>TRBJ1-2|NA|NA|TRBV29-1
TGCAGCGTTGAAGGGGGCGCACGTGTTAATGGCTACACCTTC
CSVEGGARVNGYTF
>TRBJ1-3|NA|NA|TRBV4-1
TGCGCCAGCAGCCCCAGGGCGGACTCTGGAAACACCATATATTTT
CASSPRADSGNTIYF
>TRBJ2-5|TRBD1|NA|TRBV24-1
TGTGCCACCAGTGGCCACAGGGGGCCAGGGGAGACCCAGTACTTC
CATSGHRGPGETQYF
>TRBJ2-7|TRBD1|once|TRBV7-3
TGTGCCAGCAGCTTAAATGTGGGGACAGGGGGCCTCGAGCAGTACTTC
CASSLNVGTGGLEQYF
>TRBJ2-1|TRBD2|NA|TRBV28
TGTGCCAGCAGCTTACTAGCGGGAGTGATACAAAACAATGAGCAGTTCTTC
CASSLLAGVIQNNEQFF
>TRBJ1-2|NA|NA|TRBV27
TGTGCCAGCAGTCCCTCCTTAAACTATGGCTACACCTTC
CASSPSLNYGYTF
>TRBJ2-7|NA|NA|TRBV28
TGTGCCAGCAGTTTATGGCACCAGTTGGGGGGCTCCTACGAGCAGTACTTC
CASSLWHQLGGSYEQYF
>TRBJ2-1|TRBD2|few|TRBV20-1
TGCAGTGCTAGTTCGCGGGAGGGCTCCTCCTACAATGAGCAGTTCTTC
CSASSREGSSYNEQFF
>TRBJ2-1|NA|NA|TRBV7-8
TGTGCCAGCAGCTTAGATCGGCAGGGGAAGGGCGATGAGCAGTTCTTC
CASSLDRQGKGDEQFF
>TRBJ1-6|TRBD1|few|TRBV28
TGTGCCAGCAGTTCCCGGACAGGCTCACGCACCCTCCACTTT
CASSSRTGSRTLHF
>TRBJ2-3|NA|NA|TRBV3-1/TRBV3-2
TGTGCCAGCAGCCAAACAGACATCCCCGTCACAGATACGCAGTATTTT
CASSQTDIPVTDTQYF
>TRBJ1-3|NA|NA|TRBV21-1
TGTGCCAGCAGCCTCCAGGGTTCTGGAAACACCATATATTTT
CASSLQGSGNTIYF
>TRBJ1-2|NA|NA|TRBV28
TGTGCCAGCAGTTTATCTGCGGGACTGGACGTGAAGAGGGGCTACACCTTC
CASSLSAGLDVKRGYTF
>TRBJ2-7|TRBD2|NA|TRBV25-1
TGTGCCAGCATGAGTCTAGCGGGAGGAGAGCAGTACTTC
CASMSLAGGEQYF
>TRBJ1-3|NA|NA|TRBV29-1
TGCAGCGCCGCGGACTACTCTGGAAACACCATATATTTT
CSAADYSGNTIYF
>TRBJ2-3|TRBD2|NA|TRBV27
TGTGCCAGCAGTACGGGGGGCTACCTAGCGGGAGCGGATACGCAGTATTTT
CASSTGGYLAGADTQYF
>TRBJ2-7|TRBD1|NA|TRBV2
TGTGCCAGCAGTCCCGGGACAGGGGTTGAAGAGCAGTACTTC
CASSPGTGVEEQYF
>TRBJ2-7|NA|NA|TRBV29-1
TGCAGCGTTGTTTGGCAGGGGCTACCCTACGAGCAGTACTTC
CSVVWQGLPYEQYF
>TRBJ1-5|TRBD1|many|TRBV5-1
TGCGCCAGCAGCTTGAGAGGGGGCTGGCAGCCCCAGCATTTT
CASSLRGGWQPQHF
>TRBJ2-7|NA|NA|TRBV27
TGTGCCAGCAGTCCCCCTCCGGGACTGATCTACGAGCAGTACTTC
CASSPPPGLIYEQYF
>TRBJ2-2|TRBD2|NA|TRBV7-2
TGTGCCAGCAGCCCTACCTGGCTAGCGGTGAACACCGGGGAGCTGTTTTTT
CASSPTWLAVNTGELFF
>TRBJ1-1|NA|NA|TRBV7-2
TGTGCCAGCAGCTTAGCTGCCAGGGGGAACACTGAAGCTTTCTTT
CASSLAARGNTEAFF
>TRBJ1-1|NA|NA|TRBV7-2
TGTGCCAGCAGCTTAGTAGGGGTAGGTGAAGCTTTCTTT
CASSLVGVGEAFF
>TRBJ1-5|NA|NA|TRBV28
TGTGCCAGCAGCTCGGGAGGGGCTAGCCAGCCCCAGCATTTT
CASSSGGASQPQHF
>TRBJ1-1|NA|NA|TRBV30
TGTGCCTGGTCGATGGGGGGGCGGCGATCTTTCTTT
CAWSMGGRRSFF